These 21 T cell receptor beta chains were sequenced from one sample in a study of shared clonotypes between healthy human individuals. The data were produced by immunoSEQ multiplex PCR, yet TCRdb's version contains in-frame clones alone and is incomplete. Of hundreds of thousands of clones in the sample, roughly 96% were seen once. Sequenced: memory CD8+ T cells sorted from blood. Sample subset: CD45RO+ cells pooled with CCR7-negative TemRA cells. The receptors were sampled from a man aged 30 to 45 in good health.

The rearrangement joins TRBV10-2 to TRBJ2-1; D is uncertain. Germline lookup yields CDR1 WSHSY and CDR2 SAAADI. The ends were cut back, 7 bases at V and 3 bases at J, with 16 bases in the middle. The CDR3 loop spans 15 amino acids. CDR3: CASNTDNSNYNEQFF. CDR3 nucleotides: TGCGCCAGCAACACAGACAACAGCAACTACAATGAGCAGTTCTTC.

The genes are TRBV7-6 and TRBJ2-3, with D possibly being TRBD1 or TRBD2 (5 bases each). There are 18 residues in the CDR3. Germline CDR1 reads SGHVS; CDR2 reads FNYEAQ. The germline V and J ends were trimmed by 4 bases and 1 base, with 21 bases remaining between them. Here the CDR3 DNA reads TGTGCCAGCAGCTGGCCCCAGGGTGAGGGGCCGGGCACAGATACGCAGTATTTT. Translating gives CASSWPQGEGPGTDTQYF.

The chain joins TRBV25-1 to TRBJ2-1, with 12 bases that match TRBD2. The CDR3 is 15 amino acids. V shed 8 bases, J shed 4 bases, and the junction held 6 bases outside the gene matches. Germline V CDR1 and CDR2: MGHDK, SYGVNS. The CDR3 region has the DNA TGTGCCAGCTCCCTAGCGGGAGGGCCATACAATGAGCAGTTCTTC. It specifies CASSLAGGPYNEQFF.

This clone was counted between two and nine times. V usage is TRBV6-1 and J usage is TRBJ2-2; a possible D gene is TRBD1 (6 bases). Trimming removed 2 bases from V and 3 bases from J, with 7 bases in between. Germline CDR1 reads MNHNS; CDR2 reads SASEGT. The CDR3 contains 14 residues. The CDR3 reads CASSEQGYTGELFF. CDR3 nucleotide sequence: TGTGCCAGCAGTGAACAGGGGTACACCGGGGAGCTGTTTTTT.

The chain links TRBV29-1 to TRBJ2-3; 11 nucleotides line up with TRBD2. Unmatched junction bases numbered 11, after V lost 3 bases and J lost 6 bases. This CDR3 spans 16 amino acids. CDR1 and CDR2 from the germline V gene are SQVTM and ANQGSEA. CDR3 nucleotides: TGCAGCGTTGATGACAAGACTAGCGGGGCAGGGGATACGCAGTATTTT. It codes for CSVDDKTSGAGDTQYF.

The V call is TRBV5-1, the J call TRBJ2-7; 9 bases line up with TRBD2. The germline V gene has CDR1 SGHRS and CDR2 YFSETQ. CDR3 length: 21 residues. The J segment lost 1 base and the V segment lost 5 bases, leaving 25 bases of the junction unmatched. CDR3 sequence: CASSFPAHLAGVVGGSYEQYF. CDR3 DNA sequence: TGCGCCAGCAGTTTCCCCGCACATTTAGCGGGAGTGGTTGGGGGATCCTACGAGCAGTACTTC.

The CDR3 nucleotides read TGTGCCAGCAGTTACCCGACAGGGCTTGGAAACACCATATATTTT. Its protein product is CASSYPTGLGNTIYF. The J gene is TRBJ1-3, the V gene TRBV6-6; 7 bases are a match to TRBD1. The CDR3 runs 15 residues. V shed 2 bases and J 3 bases; nucleotides not matched to a gene: 4. Germline V gene data show CDR1 as MNHNY and CDR2 as SVGAGI (reference sequence).

The gene calls are TRBV4-1 and TRBJ2-3; D call uncertain. V lost 3 bases and J lost 2, with 9 bases in between. Looked up from germline, CDR1 is MGHRA and CDR2 is YSYEKL. The CDR3 loop spans 14 amino acids. The CDR3 region has the DNA TGCGCCAGCAGCCACGGCGAGAACACAGATACGCAGTATTTT. This encodes CASSHGENTDTQYF.

V gene TRBV7-3 combines with J gene TRBJ2-1; 8 bases are a match to TRBD2. This CDR3 region has 14 residues. With 5 bases clipped from V and 4 bases from J, the junction kept 4 bases outside the gene matches. CDR1 is SGHTA, CDR2 FQGTGA, per germline. CDR3 protein: CASSPGRAYNEQFF. Here the CDR3 DNA reads TGTGCCAGCAGCCCCGGGAGGGCGTACAATGAGCAGTTCTTC.

The chain has TRBV6-5 and TRBJ1-2, with D perhaps TRBD1 (5 bases). Germline values: CDR1 MNHEY, CDR2 SVGAGI. Trimming stripped 7 bases from V and 2 bases from J, with 11 bases between. The CDR3 runs 13 residues. The CDR3 region is CASTMGGNYGYTF. CDR3 DNA sequence: TGTGCCAGCACCATGGGGGGGAACTATGGCTACACCTTC.

The V and J genes are TRBV6-5 and TRBJ2-7, with 9 bases identical to TRBD2. Trimming removed 7 bases from V and 6 bases from J; junction bases left unmatched: 13. CDR1 and CDR2 (germline): MNHEY, SVGAGI. The CDR3 is 15 amino acids. CDR3 sequence (DNA): TGTGCCAGCACCCAGTCGGCGGGAGGGCCGGGCGAGCAGTACTTC. Its protein product is CASTQSAGGPGEQYF.

The V gene is TRBV5-6, the J gene TRBJ2-3; D is unclear. V was pared by 2 bases and J by 2 bases, with 9 bases between. Per germline, CDR1 SGHDT and CDR2 YYEEEE. CDR3 length: 14 amino acids. The CDR3 nucleotides are TGTGCCAGCAGCTTAGGCTTCTACACAGATACGCAGTATTTT. Translating it yields CASSLGFYTDTQYF.

V and J are TRBV7-9 and TRBJ2-3, with D possibly matching TRBD2 (6 bases). The CDR3 loop spans 12 amino acids. Germline-derived CDR1 and CDR2 are SEHNR and FQNEAQ (reference sequence). The germline V and J ends were trimmed by 7 bases and 4 bases, with 9 bases remaining between them. The CDR3 sequence is CASTSGPDTQYF. The CDR3 DNA sequence: TGTGCCAGCACCAGCGGGCCAGATACGCAGTATTTT.

The rearrangement uses TRBV6-5 and TRBJ2-3; D gene unclear. This CDR3 region has 14 residues. The V gene lost 4 bases and the J gene lost 4 bases, with 12 bases spanning the gap. Germline lookup yields CDR1 MNHEY and CDR2 SVGAGI. The DNA of the CDR3 is TGTGCCAGCAGTTCATCCCTATGGGCAGATACGCAGTATTTT. It yields the protein CASSSSLWADTQYF.

The genes are TRBV11-2 and TRBJ2-7, with 12 bases identical to TRBD2. V was clipped by 5 bases and J by 3 bases; unmatched bases: 8. The length of the CDR3 is 16 residues. The germline gives CDR1 SGHAT, CDR2 FQNNGV. The CDR3 nucleotides read TGTGCCAGCAGCACTAGCGGGAGGCCCTTGAGCTACGAGCAGTACTTC. Protein: CASSTSGRPLSYEQYF.

The genes are TRBV7-8 and TRBJ1-1, with 8 bases fitting TRBD1. The CDR3 loop spans 15 amino acids. V lost 5 bases to trimming and J lost 5 bases; unmatched junction nucleotides: 10. CDR1 and CDR2 from the germline V gene are SGHVS and FQNEAQ. CDR3 coding DNA: TGTGCCAGCAGCCCAATCGCCACAGGGGGGACTGAAGCTTTCTTT. Translation gives CASSPIATGGTEAFF.

The V call is TRBV5-6, the J call TRBJ2-1; 10 nucleotides match TRBD2. This CDR3 region has 17 residues. CDR1 and CDR2 (germline): SGHDT, YYEEEE. J gave up 7 bases and V 4 bases, and 14 bases lay outside the gene matches. The CDR3 protein is CASSPTGKLAGRNEQFF. CDR3 nucleotide sequence: TGTGCCAGCAGCCCCACAGGGAAACTAGCGGGGAGGAATGAGCAGTTCTTC.

The chain has TRBV19 and TRBJ1-5; TRBD1 aligns across 9 bases. The germline gives CDR1 LNHDA, CDR2 SQIVND (reference sequence). The CDR3 is made up of 16 amino acids. V lost 1 base to trimming and J lost 2 bases; unmatched junction nucleotides: 3. The CDR3 sequence: CASSIARDRGNQPQHF. In DNA form, the CDR3 reads TGTGCCAGTAGTATAGCCCGGGACAGGGGCAATCAGCCCCAGCATTTT.

A few counts support this clone. CDR3 in amino acids: CASSFPLGGRITGELFF. The CDR3 DNA reads as TGTGCCAGCAGTTTCCCCTTGGGGGGGCGGATCACCGGGGAGCTGTTTTTT. The J gene is TRBJ2-2, the V gene TRBV28, with a possible D match to TRBD2 (7 bases). This CDR3 spans 17 amino acids. Germline V gene sequence: CDR1 MDHEN, CDR2 SYDVKM. V lost 3 bases, J lost 4 bases, and 18 bases lay in between.

J is TRBJ2-2 and V is TRBV5-5; 11 bases map to TRBD2. Germline CDR1 and CDR2: SGHKS and YYEKEE (reference sequence). J was trimmed by 7 bases and V by 1 base; bases with no gene match: 18. This CDR3 is 20 amino acids long. The CDR3: CASSLYIARGLAELGGELFF. CDR3 nucleotides: TGTGCCAGCAGCTTGTACATCGCCCGGGGACTAGCGGAGTTGGGCGGGGAGCTGTTTTTT.

This clone was found once. The chain links TRBV2 to TRBJ2-5; D is possibly TRBD1 (5 bases). Trimming removed 1 base from V and 4 bases from J, with 10 bases in between. This CDR3 is 14 amino acids long. Germline CDR1 is SNHLY and CDR2 is FYNNEI. The CDR3 DNA follows: TGTGCCAGCAGTGAAGAAGGGCAGGGAGAGACCCAGTACTTC. Its protein is CASSEEGQGETQYF.